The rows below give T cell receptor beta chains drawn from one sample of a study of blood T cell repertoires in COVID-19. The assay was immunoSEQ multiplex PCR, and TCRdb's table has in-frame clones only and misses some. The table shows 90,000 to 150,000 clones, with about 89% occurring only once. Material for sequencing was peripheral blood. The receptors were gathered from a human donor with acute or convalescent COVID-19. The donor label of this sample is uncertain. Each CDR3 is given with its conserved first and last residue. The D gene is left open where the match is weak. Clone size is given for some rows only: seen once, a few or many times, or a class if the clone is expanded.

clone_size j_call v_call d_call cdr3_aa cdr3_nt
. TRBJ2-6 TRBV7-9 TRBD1 CASSLQGDSGANVLTF TGTGCCAGCAGCTTACAGGGGGACTCTGGGGCCAACGTCCTGACTTTC
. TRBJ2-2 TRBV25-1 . CASSEFGRTNTGELFF TGTGCCAGCAGTGAATTCGGTAGAACGAACACCGGGGAGCTGTTTTTT
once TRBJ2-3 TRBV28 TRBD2 CASRPTGLAGETDTQYF TGTGCCAGCAGGCCAACGGGACTAGCGGGGGAGACCGATACGCAGTATTTT
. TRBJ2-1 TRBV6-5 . CASSSTGSSEQFF TGTGCCAGCAGTTCTACAGGTTCTAGTGAGCAGTTCTTC
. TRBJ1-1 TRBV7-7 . CASSFTTNTEAFF TGTGCCAGCAGCTTTACAACAAACACTGAAGCTTTCTTT
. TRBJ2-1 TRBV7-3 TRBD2 CASSLVLAEYNEQFF TGTGCCAGCAGCTTAGTACTAGCGGAATACAATGAGCAGTTCTTC
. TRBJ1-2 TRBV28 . CASNQQGRRLAWRNYGYTF TGTGCCAGCAACCAACAGGGCAGGCGATTGGCATGGAGGAACTATGGCTACACCTTC
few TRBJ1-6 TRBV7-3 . CASSLLAHNSPLHF TGTGCCAGCAGCTTATTAGCCCATAATTCACCCCTCCACTTT
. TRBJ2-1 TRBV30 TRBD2 CAWSGLGLAGGSEQFF TGTGCCTGGAGTGGACTGGGACTAGCGGGAGGGAGTGAGCAGTTCTTC
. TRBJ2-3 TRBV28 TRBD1 CASRDSRTDTQYF TGTGCCAGCCGGGACAGTCGCACAGATACGCAGTATTTT
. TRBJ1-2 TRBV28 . CASSFSPYNRVDGYTF TGTGCCAGCAGTTTCAGTCCGTACAACAGGGTTGATGGCTACACCTTC
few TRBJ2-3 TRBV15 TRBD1 CATSRGLGQLTDTQYF TGTGCCACCAGCAGAGGCCTGGGACAGCTCACAGATACGCAGTATTTT
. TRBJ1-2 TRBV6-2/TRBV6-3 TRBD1 CASSTDDRVYHGYTF TGTGCCAGCAGTACGGATGACAGGGTTTATCATGGCTACACCTTC
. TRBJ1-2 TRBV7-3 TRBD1 CASSGGQGRGYTF TGTGCCAGCAGCGGGGGACAGGGGCGCGGCTACACCTTC
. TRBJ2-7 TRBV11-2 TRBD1 CASSPGTGGYEQYF TGTGCCAGCAGCCCCGGGACAGGGGGGTACGAGCAGTACTTC
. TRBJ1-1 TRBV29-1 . CSVGNSMNTEAFF TGCAGCGTCGGGAACAGCATGAACACTGAAGCTTTCTTT
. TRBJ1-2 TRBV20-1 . CSASQGSYGYTF TGCAGTGCTAGTCAGGGATCCTATGGCTACACCTTC
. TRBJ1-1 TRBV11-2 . CASSLDRGSEAFF TGTGCCAGCAGCTTAGATAGGGGTTCGGAAGCTTTCTTT
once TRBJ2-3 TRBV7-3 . CASSLIGQTSTDTQYF TGTGCCAGCAGCTTAATCGGCCAGACTAGCACAGATACGCAGTATTTT
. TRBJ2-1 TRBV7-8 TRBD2 CASSLAASGGPYNEQFF TGTGCCAGCAGCTTAGCGGCTAGCGGGGGGCCTTACAATGAGCAGTTCTTC
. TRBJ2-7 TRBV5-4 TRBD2 CASSLAGGPTYEQYF TGTGCCAGCAGCTTAGCGGGAGGCCCAACCTACGAGCAGTACTTC
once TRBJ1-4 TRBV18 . CASSPQGTNEKLFF TGTGCCAGCTCACCGCAGGGAACTAATGAAAAACTGTTTTTT
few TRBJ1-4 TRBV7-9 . CASSLGQSNEKLFF TGTGCCAGCAGCTTAGGTCAGTCTAATGAAAAACTGTTTTTT
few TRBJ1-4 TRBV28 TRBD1 CASSFGQGREKLFF TGTGCCAGCAGTTTCGGACAGGGACGAGAAAAACTGTTTTTT
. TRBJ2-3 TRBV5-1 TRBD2 CASSPAGGADTQYF TGCGCCAGCAGCCCAGCGGGGGGGGCAGATACGCAGTATTTT
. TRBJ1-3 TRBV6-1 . CASSEGASSLGNTIYF TGTGCCAGCAGTGAAGGGGCGAGCTCACTCGGAAACACCATATATTTT
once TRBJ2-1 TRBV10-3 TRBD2 CAISKTSGSKSYEQFF TGTGCCATCAGTAAAACTAGCGGGAGTAAGTCCTATGAGCAGTTCTTC
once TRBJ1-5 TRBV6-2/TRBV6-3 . CASSYRDKLSQPQHF TGTGCCAGCAGTTACAGGGACAAGTTGAGTCAGCCCCAGCATTTT
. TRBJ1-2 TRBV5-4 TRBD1 CASSWAGGATSRDGYTF TGTGCCAGCAGCTGGGCAGGGGGCGCTACCTCTAGGGATGGCTACACCTTC
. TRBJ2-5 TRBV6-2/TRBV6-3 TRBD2 CASSKGLRLETQYF TGTGCCAGCAGTAAGGGACTAAGGTTAGAGACCCAGTACTTC
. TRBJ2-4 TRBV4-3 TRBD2 CASSQDSASGASVNIQYF TGCGCCAGCAGCCAAGATAGTGCTAGCGGGGCCTCCGTAAACATTCAGTACTTC
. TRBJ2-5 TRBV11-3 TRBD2 CASSSRLAGGPQETQYF TGTGCCAGCAGCTCCCGACTAGCGGGAGGCCCCCAAGAGACCCAGTACTTC
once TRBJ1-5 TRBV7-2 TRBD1 CASRYIRDRGLVDNQPQHF TGTGCCAGCAGGTACATCCGGGACAGGGGGCTCGTCGACAATCAGCCCCAGCATTTT
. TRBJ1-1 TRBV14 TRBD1 CASSQLSGQGGAFF TGTGCCAGCAGCCAACTTTCGGGACAGGGAGGAGCTTTCTTT
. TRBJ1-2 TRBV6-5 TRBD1 CASSLTGTYGYTF TGTGCCAGCAGTCTGACAGGGACCTATGGCTACACCTTC
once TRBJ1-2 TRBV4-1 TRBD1 CASSQLDRGGYTF TGCGCCAGCAGCCAATTAGACAGGGGCGGCTACACCTTC
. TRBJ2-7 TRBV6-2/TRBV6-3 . CASSRRGLYEQYF TGTGCCAGCAGCAGGAGGGGACTCTACGAGCAGTACTTC
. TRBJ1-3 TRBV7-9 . CASSFSGFGNTIYF TGTGCCAGCAGCTTTTCGGGTTTCGGAAACACCATATATTTT
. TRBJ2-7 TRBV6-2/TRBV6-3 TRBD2 CASSFFRTSGSYEQYF TGTGCCAGCAGTTTCTTTAGGACTAGCGGTTCCTACGAGCAGTACTTC
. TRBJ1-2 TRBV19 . CASRTIGIYGYTF TGTGCCAGTAGAACTATCGGGATCTATGGCTACACCTTC
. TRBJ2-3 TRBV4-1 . CASSGRSIRTTSTDTQYF TGCGCCAGCAGTGGTCGGTCCATACGGACAACTAGCACAGATACGCAGTATTTT
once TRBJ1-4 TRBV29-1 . CSVVPGIDNEKLFF TGCAGCGTTGTTCCCGGGATTGATAATGAAAAACTGTTTTTT
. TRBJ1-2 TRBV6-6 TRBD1 CASSVGTGVYGYTF TGTGCCAGCAGTGTCGGGACAGGGGTTTATGGCTACACCTTC
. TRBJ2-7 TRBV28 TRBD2 CASSSSSGVSSYEQYF TGTGCCAGCAGTTCCTCTAGCGGGGTGAGCTCCTACGAGCAGTACTTC
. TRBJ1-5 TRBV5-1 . CASSLDGVSNQPQHF TGCGCCAGCAGCTTGGACGGAGTTAGCAATCAGCCCCAGCATTTT
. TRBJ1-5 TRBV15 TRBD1 CATSRPPGQGKNQPQHF TGTGCCACCAGCAGACCCCCCGGACAGGGAAAAAATCAGCCCCAGCATTTT
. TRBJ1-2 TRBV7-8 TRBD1 CASSLDSGGKYGYTF TGTGCCAGCAGCTTAGATTCAGGGGGCAAGTATGGCTACACCTTC
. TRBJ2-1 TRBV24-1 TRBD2 CATRDSGGNNEQFF TGTGCCACCAGGGATAGCGGGGGAAACAATGAGCAGTTCTTC
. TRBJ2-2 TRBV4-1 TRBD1 CASSQDTTDLQGADTGELFF TGCGCCAGCAGCCAAGATACTACCGATCTACAGGGGGCCGACACCGGGGAGCTGTTTTTT
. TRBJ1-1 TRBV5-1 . CASSSLTGNEAFF TGCGCCAGCAGCTCCCTGACAGGAAATGAAGCTTTCTTT
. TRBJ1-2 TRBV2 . CASTANSYGYTF TGTGCCAGCACAGCGAACTCCTATGGCTACACCTTC
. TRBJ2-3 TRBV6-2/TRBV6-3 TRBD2 CASSYSTSGISTDTQYF TGTGCCAGCAGTTACTCCACTAGCGGGATAAGCACAGATACGCAGTATTTT
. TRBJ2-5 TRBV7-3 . CASSLTSTEETQYF TGTGCCAGCAGCCTGACTAGTACCGAAGAGACCCAGTACTTC
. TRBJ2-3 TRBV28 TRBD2 CASSDYGGSFRDTQYF TGTGCCAGCAGTGATTATGGCGGGAGTTTTAGAGATACGCAGTATTTT
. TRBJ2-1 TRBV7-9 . CASSLAGTREQFF TGTGCCAGCAGCTTAGCAGGGACACGTGAGCAGTTCTTC